Following are 20 T cell receptor beta chains from one sample sequenced in a study of blood T cells in healthy people across ages. With a J-beta primer mix and a sample-barcoded 5' primer, a second PCR ran about 6 to 11 cycles. TCRdb reprocessed the 5' RACE reads via MiXCR and lists one record per CDR3 protein. The table has over 1,500,000 distinct CDR3 sequences, approximately 40% seen once. The specimen sequenced was blood. The receptors were gathered from a human donor in good health.

This clonotype was found a few times. The chain employs TRBV7-9 and TRBJ2-1, with D possibly being TRBD1 or TRBD2 (5 bases each). The germline V gene encodes CDR1 SEHNR and CDR2 FQNEAQ (reference sequence). V was clipped by 5 bases and J by 4 bases, with 15 bases between them. The CDR3 extends over 15 amino acids. The CDR3 coding sequence is TGTGCCAGCAGCCCCCGGGACCACCCGTACAATGAGCAGTTCTTC. As protein: CASSPRDHPYNEQFF.

In its sample, this clonotype was seen a few times. A much bigger clone sits one base away, suggesting this may be a read error. The gene calls are TRBV11-2 and TRBJ2-1; D ambiguous. This CDR3 is built from 12 residues. Trimming pared 3 bases from V and 10 bases from J, leaving 10 bases between. CDR1 is SGHAT, CDR2 FQNNGV, per germline. CDR3 DNA: TGTGCCAGCAGCTTGGCCCTTTGGGAGCAGTTCTTC. It translates to CASSLALWEQFF.

The chain is built from TRBV4-2 and TRBJ2-5; TRBD2 aligns across 14 bases. This CDR3 is 18 amino acids long. Germline CDR1 is LGHNA and CDR2 is YNFKEQ. V gave up 4 bases and J gave up 5 bases; unmatched junction bases: 12. The CDR3 protein is CASSPGLAGGTLPETQYF. CDR3 in DNA: TGTGCCAGCAGCCCAGGACTAGCGGGGGGCACGCTGCCCGAGACCCAGTACTTC.

This chain uses TRBV5-5 with TRBJ2-1, with 14 positions matching TRBD2. The CDR3 has 16 residues. The ends lost 4 bases at V and 9 bases at J; junction bases unmatched: 9. Germline CDR1 and CDR2: SGHKS and YYEKEE (reference sequence). CDR3 sequence: CASSILTSGGGGEQFF. The DNA for the CDR3 is TGTGCCAGCAGCATCCTGACTAGCGGGGGGGGAGGTGAGCAGTTCTTC. Full variable domain (missing parts from reference TRBV5-5 and TRBJ2-1): DAGVTQSPTHLIKTRGQQVTLRCSPISGHKSVSWYQQVLGQGPQFIFQYYEKEERGRGNFPDRFSARQFPNYSSELNVNALLLGDSALYLCASSILTSGGGGEQFFGPGTRLTVL.

This clonotype was counted between two and nine times. The chain carries TRBV2 and TRBJ2-1, with D tentatively TRBD1 or TRBD2 (5 bases each). Germline-derived CDR1 and CDR2 are SNHLY and FYNNEI. The CDR3 covers 13 residues. The V and J ends lost 1 base and 13 bases respectively, with 14 bases between them. The CDR3 loop reads CASSEGGVDPQFF. CDR3 sequence (DNA): TGTGCCAGCAGTGAAGGAGGGGTTGACCCCCAGTTCTTC.

This clonotype has only a few counts. V usage is TRBV11-1 and J usage is TRBJ2-6, with a tentative D call TRBD2 (6 bases). This CDR3 region has 16 residues. CDR1 is SGHAT, CDR2 FQDESV, per germline (reference sequence). Trimming stripped 7 bases from V and 2 bases from J, with 15 bases between. In nucleotides, the CDR3 is TGTGCCAGCACCTACCTACCGGGGGCTGGGGCCAACGTCCTGACTTTC. It translates to CASTYLPGAGANVLTF.

Here the CDR3 reads CASRGQGLVGYGYTF. The CDR3 coding sequence is TGCGCCAGCAGGGGACAGGGACTTGTTGGCTATGGCTACACCTTC. The chain carries TRBV5-1 and TRBJ1-2, with TRBD1 identical over 9 bases. This CDR3 is built from 15 residues. V shed 5 bases and J 4 bases; nucleotides not matched to a gene: 9. CDR1 is SGHRS, CDR2 YFSETQ, per germline.

V gene TRBV20-1 combines with J gene TRBJ2-3, with D maybe TRBD2 (5 bases). The length of the CDR3 is 16 residues. From germline, CDR1 is DFQATT and CDR2 SNEGSKA (reference sequence). V lost 0 bases to trimming and J lost 2 bases, with 15 bases between them. The CDR3 here is CSARDPLALFTDTQYF. DNA for the CDR3: TGCAGTGCTAGAGATCCCCTAGCCCTTTTCACAGATACGCAGTATTTT.

The J gene is TRBJ2-1, the V gene TRBV9, with D unresolved. Germline CDR1 and CDR2: SGDLS and YYNGEE. This CDR3 has 16 amino acids. With 4 bases removed from V and 4 bases from J, the gap between germline ends came to 18 bases. This chain's CDR3 is CASSPVYSLGYNEQFF. The CDR3 DNA is TGTGCCAGCAGCCCGGTGTACAGTCTTGGGTACAATGAGCAGTTCTTC.

The chain couples TRBV4-2 to TRBJ2-2; TRBD1 is a possible D gene (6 bases). CDR3 size: 16 residues. With 1 base removed from V and 2 bases from J, the gap between germline ends came to 11 bases. Germline V lookup: CDR1 LGHNA, CDR2 YNFKEQ. DNA of the CDR3: TGTGCCAGCAGCCAAGGGCTCAGGGGTAACACCGGGGAGCTGTTTTTT. Residues: CASSQGLRGNTGELFF.

As regards this clonotype: A much bigger clone sits one base away, suggesting this may be a read error. The chain couples TRBV7-9 to TRBJ1-1; 9 nucleotides align to TRBD1. Germline V gene data show CDR1 as SEHNR and CDR2 as FQNEAQ (reference sequence). Trimming at V came to 7 bases and at J to 7 bases, leaving 10 bases not matched to a gene. The CDR3 is 14 residues long. DNA for the CDR3: TGTGCCAGCAACGATGATGGGACAGGGATTGAAGCTTTCTTT. Amino acid sequence: CASNDDGTGIEAFF. The variable domain in full, with the rest retrieved from reference TRBV7-9 and TRBJ1-1, is DTGVSQNPRHKITKRGQNVTFRCDPISEHNRLYWYRQTLGQGPEFLTYFQNEAQLEKSRLLSDRFSAERPKGSFSTLEIQRTEQGDSAMYLCASNDDGTGIEAFFGQGTRLTVV.

This chain uses TRBV7-2 with TRBJ1-1, with 7 bases aligning to TRBD1. CDR3 length equals 16 residues. Trimming at V came to 4 bases and at J to 4 bases, leaving 12 bases not matched to a gene. Germline CDR1 and CDR2: SGHTA and FQGNSA. The CDR3 sequence: CASSSPLDRAGTEAFF. The CDR3 region has the DNA TGTGCCAGCAGCTCGCCATTAGACAGGGCGGGCACTGAAGCTTTCTTT.

The table lists this clonotype with a few counts. The chain is built from TRBV4-3 and TRBJ1-2, with D possibly TRBD1 on 5 matching bases. The CDR3 length is 14 residues. CDR1 is LGHNA, CDR2 YSLEER, per germline. Trimming stripped 5 bases from V and 3 bases from J, with 13 bases between. CDR3 sequence: CASSTTGLHYGYTF. The CDR3 nucleotides read TGCGCCAGCAGCACGACGGGGCTCCACTATGGCTACACCTTC.

This rearrangement joins TRBV7-6 to TRBJ2-2; D unresolved. The CDR3 length is 15 residues. Germline loops: CDR1 SGHVS, CDR2 FNYEAQ. Trimming left V 2 bases short and J 6 bases short, with 13 bases between. The CDR3, as DNA: TGTGCCAGCAGCTTAAAGAGTAGACCGGCCGGGGAGCTGTTTTTT. This sequence encodes CASSLKSRPAGELFF.

This rearrangement joins TRBV15 to TRBJ2-1; 10 nucleotides match TRBD2. The J segment lost 7 bases and the V segment lost 1 base, leaving 7 bases of the junction unmatched. The CDR3 contains 16 residues. CDR1 and CDR2 from the germline V gene are LNHNV and YYDKDF (reference sequence). The DNA of the CDR3 is TGTGCCACCAGCAGAGTCATACAGCGGGGGGGTAATGAGCAGTTCTTC. Translation gives CATSRVIQRGGNEQFF.

The chain has TRBV7-2 and TRBJ1-1, with a possible D match to TRBD1 (6 bases). This CDR3 region has 17 residues. The germline V gene encodes CDR1 SGHTA and CDR2 FQGNSA. The V end was cut by 3 bases, the J end by 6 bases, with 23 bases between. The CDR3 nucleotides read TGTGCCAGCAGCTTTGCCCCTAGGATTCGGCAGGGGTCTGAAGCTTTCTTT. It encodes CASSFAPRIRQGSEAFF. Looking up the rest from reference TRBV7-2 and TRBJ1-1 gives the full variable domain: GAGVSQSPSNKVTEKGKDVELRCDPISGHTALYWYRQSLGQGLEFLIYFQGNSAPDKSGLPSDRFSAERTGGSVSTLTIQRTQQEDSAVYLCASSFAPRIRQGSEAFFGQGTRLTVV.

The chain is built from TRBV7-9 and TRBJ2-4; 8 bases align to TRBD1. Per the germline V gene, CDR1 is SEHNR and CDR2 is FQNEAQ (reference sequence). Germline trimming cut 1 base from V and 9 bases from J; bases unmatched to any gene: 5. The CDR3 is 14 amino acids. CDR3 in amino acids: CASSLGTGLSIQYF. The CDR3 DNA reads TGTGCCAGCAGCTTAGGGACAGGGCTCAGCATTCAGTACTTC.

This clonotype showed up just a few times. The V call is TRBV30, the J call TRBJ2-6, with 8 bases matching TRBD1. J was trimmed by 1 base and V by 2 bases; bases with no gene match: 7. CDR1 and CDR2 (germline): GTSNPN, SVGIG (reference sequence). The CDR3 has 17 amino acids. This CDR3 reads CAWSLTGVWSGANVLTF. CDR3 DNA: TGTGCCTGGAGTCTGACAGGGGTTTGGTCTGGGGCCAACGTCCTGACTTTC.

The rearrangement uses TRBV10-3 and TRBJ2-5; D not certain. The V end was cut by 6 bases, the J end by 0 bases, with 14 bases between. The CDR3 runs 15 residues. Germline V CDR1 and CDR2: ENHRY, SYGVKD. The CDR3 spells CAIRRVTKHQETQYF. CDR3 sequence (DNA): TGTGCCATCAGGAGAGTCACGAAACACCAAGAGACCCAGTACTTC.

This clonotype was detected a few times. This chain links TRBV6-6 with TRBJ2-3; TRBD1 matches 8 bases. Germline V gene data show CDR1 as MNHNY and CDR2 as SVGAGI (reference sequence). This CDR3 is built from 14 residues. V trimming: 6 bases; J trimming: 4 bases; junction bases outside the gene matches: 6. As DNA, the CDR3 is TGTGCCAGCAGACCCGACAGGGGCCCAGATACGCAGTATTTT. Its protein is CASRPDRGPDTQYF.